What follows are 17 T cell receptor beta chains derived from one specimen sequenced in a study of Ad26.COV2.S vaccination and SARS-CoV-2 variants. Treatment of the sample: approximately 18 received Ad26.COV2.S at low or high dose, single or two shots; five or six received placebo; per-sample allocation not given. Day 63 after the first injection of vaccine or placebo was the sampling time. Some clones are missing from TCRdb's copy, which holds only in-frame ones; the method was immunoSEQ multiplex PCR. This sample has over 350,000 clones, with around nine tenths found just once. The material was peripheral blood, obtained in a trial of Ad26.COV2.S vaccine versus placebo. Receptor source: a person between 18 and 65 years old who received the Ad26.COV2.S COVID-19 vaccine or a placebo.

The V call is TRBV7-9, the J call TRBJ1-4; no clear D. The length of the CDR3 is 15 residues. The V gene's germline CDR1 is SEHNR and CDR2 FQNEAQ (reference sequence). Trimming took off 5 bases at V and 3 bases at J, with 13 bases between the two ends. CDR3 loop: CASSALGRANEKLFF. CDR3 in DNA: TGTGCCAGCAGCGCTTTGGGCAGAGCTAATGAAAAACTGTTTTTT.

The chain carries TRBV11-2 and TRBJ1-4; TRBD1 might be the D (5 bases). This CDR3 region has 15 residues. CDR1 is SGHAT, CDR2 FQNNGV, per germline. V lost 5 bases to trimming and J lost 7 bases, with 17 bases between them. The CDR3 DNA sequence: TGTGCCAGCAGCCCCCTCGGGGGAGGAGGTGAAAAACTGTTTTTT. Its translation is CASSPLGGGGEKLFF.

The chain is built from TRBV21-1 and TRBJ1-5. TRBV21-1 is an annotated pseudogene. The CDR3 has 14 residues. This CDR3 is CASRERDSNQPQHF. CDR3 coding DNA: TGTGCCAGCAGGGAGAGGGATAGCAATCAGCCCCAGCATTTT.

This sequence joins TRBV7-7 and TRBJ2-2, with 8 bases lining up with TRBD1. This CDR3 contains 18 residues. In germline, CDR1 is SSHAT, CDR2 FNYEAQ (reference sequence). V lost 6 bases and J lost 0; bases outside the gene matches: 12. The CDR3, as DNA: TGTGCCAGCAGACACGGACAGGGAAGTCCCGCGAACACCGGGGAGCTGTTTTTT. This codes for CASRHGQGSPANTGELFF.

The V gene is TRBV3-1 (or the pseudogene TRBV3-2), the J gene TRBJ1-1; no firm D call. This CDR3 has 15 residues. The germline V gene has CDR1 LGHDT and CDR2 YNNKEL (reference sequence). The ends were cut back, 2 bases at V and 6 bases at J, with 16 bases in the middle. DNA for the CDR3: TGTGCCAGCAGCCAAACCCCTTCAATCGGGGCTGAAGCTTTCTTT. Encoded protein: CASSQTPSIGAEAFF.

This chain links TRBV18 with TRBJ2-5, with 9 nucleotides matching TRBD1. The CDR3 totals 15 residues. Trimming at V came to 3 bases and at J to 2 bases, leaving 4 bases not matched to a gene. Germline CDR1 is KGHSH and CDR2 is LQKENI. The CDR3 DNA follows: TGTGCCAGCTCACCGGGACAGGGAGCTCAAGAGACCCAGTACTTC. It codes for CASSPGQGAQETQYF.

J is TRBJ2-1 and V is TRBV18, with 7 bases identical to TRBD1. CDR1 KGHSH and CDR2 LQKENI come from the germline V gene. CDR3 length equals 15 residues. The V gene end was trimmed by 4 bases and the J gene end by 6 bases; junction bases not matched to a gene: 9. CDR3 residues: CASSLDGQVLNEQFF. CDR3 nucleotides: TGTGCCAGCTCACTAGACGGACAGGTCCTCAATGAGCAGTTCTTC.

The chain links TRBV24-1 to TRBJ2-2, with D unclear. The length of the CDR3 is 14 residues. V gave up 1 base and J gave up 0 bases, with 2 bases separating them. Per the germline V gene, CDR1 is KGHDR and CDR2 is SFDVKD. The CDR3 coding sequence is TGTGCCACCAGTGATTTATCGAACACCGGGGAGCTGTTTTTT. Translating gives CATSDLSNTGELFF.

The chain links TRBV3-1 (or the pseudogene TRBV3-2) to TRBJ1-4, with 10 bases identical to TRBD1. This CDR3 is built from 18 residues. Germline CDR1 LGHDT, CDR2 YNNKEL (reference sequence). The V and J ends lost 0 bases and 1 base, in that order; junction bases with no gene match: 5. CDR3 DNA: TGTGCCAGCAGCCAAGATACGGGACAGGGGCGAACTAATGAAAAACTGTTTTTT. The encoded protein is CASSQDTGQGRTNEKLFF.

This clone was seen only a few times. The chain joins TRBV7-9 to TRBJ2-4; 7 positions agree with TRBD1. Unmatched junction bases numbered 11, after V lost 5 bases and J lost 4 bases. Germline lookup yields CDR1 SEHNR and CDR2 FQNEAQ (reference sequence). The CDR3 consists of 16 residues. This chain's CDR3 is CASSPGQAGLKNIQYF. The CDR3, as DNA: TGTGCCAGCAGCCCCGGACAGGCTGGATTAAAAAACATTCAGTACTTC.

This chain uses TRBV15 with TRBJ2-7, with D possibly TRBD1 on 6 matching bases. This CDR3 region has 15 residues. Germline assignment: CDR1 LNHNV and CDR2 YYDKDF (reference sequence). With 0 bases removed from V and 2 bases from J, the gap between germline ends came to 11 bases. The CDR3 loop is CATSRDFEGAYEQYF. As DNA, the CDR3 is TGTGCCACCAGCAGAGATTTTGAGGGGGCCTACGAGCAGTACTTC.

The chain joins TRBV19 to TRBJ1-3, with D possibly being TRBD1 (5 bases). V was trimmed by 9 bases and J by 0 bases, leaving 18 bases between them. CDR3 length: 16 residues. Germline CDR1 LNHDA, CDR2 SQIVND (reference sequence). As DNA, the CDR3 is TGTGCCAGCCTCAGCGGGGGAGTGAGCTCTGGAAACACCATATATTTT. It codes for CASLSGGVSSGNTIYF.

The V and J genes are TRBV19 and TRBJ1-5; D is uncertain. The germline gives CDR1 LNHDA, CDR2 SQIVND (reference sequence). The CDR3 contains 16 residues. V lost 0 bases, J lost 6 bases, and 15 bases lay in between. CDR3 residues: CASSIDGWGTTQPQHF. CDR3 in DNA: TGTGCCAGTAGTATAGATGGGTGGGGTACCACTCAGCCCCAGCATTTT.

The CDR3 reads CAISEYGGGARNTEAFF. The CDR3 DNA sequence: TGTGCCATCAGTGAGTATGGAGGGGGCGCGCGGAACACTGAAGCTTTCTTT. The chain is built from TRBV10-3 and TRBJ1-1; the match to TRBD1 covers 7 bases. The V gene's germline CDR1 is ENHRY and CDR2 SYGVKD. The CDR3 sequence is 17 residues long. With V trimmed by 1 base and J by 1 base, 9 bases remained unmatched.

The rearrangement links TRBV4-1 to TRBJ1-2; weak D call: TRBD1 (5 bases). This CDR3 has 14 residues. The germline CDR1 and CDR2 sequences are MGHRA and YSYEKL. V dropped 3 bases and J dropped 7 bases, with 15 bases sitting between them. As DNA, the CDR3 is TGCGCCAGCAGCCAGCGCTCAAATGGGGGTGGCTACACCTTC. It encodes CASSQRSNGGGYTF.

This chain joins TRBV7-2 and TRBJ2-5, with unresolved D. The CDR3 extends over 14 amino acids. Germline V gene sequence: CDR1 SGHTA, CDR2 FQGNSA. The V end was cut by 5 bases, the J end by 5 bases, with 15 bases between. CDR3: CASSPTSPSETQYF. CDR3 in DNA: TGTGCCAGCAGCCCGACGTCGCCCTCCGAGACCCAGTACTTC.

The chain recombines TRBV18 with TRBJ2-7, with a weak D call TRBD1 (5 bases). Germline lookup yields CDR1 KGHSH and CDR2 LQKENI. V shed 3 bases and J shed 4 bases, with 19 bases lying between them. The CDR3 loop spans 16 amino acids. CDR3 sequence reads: CASSPGLASFGYEQYF. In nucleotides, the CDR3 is TGTGCCAGCTCACCGGGGCTGGCCAGCTTCGGGTACGAGCAGTACTTC.